The next 8 T cell receptor beta chains were all read from a single sample in a study of memory CD4+ T cells and cytomegalovirus serostatus. Generated by immunoSEQ multiplex PCR, the TCRdb table keeps only in-frame clones and is missing some. Of around 45,000 clones in the sample, about 74% were seen once. Single viable CD3+CD4+CD8-CD45RO+ cells were sorted as the memory CD4+ T cells. The sample consisted of memory CD4+ T cells from blood. The receptors were sampled from an adult in good health and CMV-seropositive.

This clone was counted between two and nine times. This sequence joins TRBV5-1 and TRBJ1-2, with TRBD1 identical over 8 bases. CDR3 length: 16 residues. CDR1 is SGHRS, CDR2 YFSETQ, per germline. The ends lost 0 bases at V and 2 bases at J; junction bases unmatched: 6. The CDR3 DNA reads TGCGCCAGCAGCTTGGGGCCCCAGGGGGCCAACTATGGCTACACCTTC. Its protein product is CASSLGPQGANYGYTF.

The V gene is TRBV7-2, the J gene TRBJ1-2, with D perhaps matching TRBD1 (6 bases). The CDR3 extends over 17 amino acids. Per germline, CDR1 SGHTA and CDR2 FQGNSA. The V end lost 1 base, the J end lost 3 bases, and 18 bases lay between the germline ends. CDR3 DNA sequence: TGTGCCAGCAGCTTAGATTTTGGTGGGGGCCGCGACTATGGCTACACCTTC. It specifies CASSLDFGGGRDYGYTF. The full variable domain, in which reference TRBV7-2 and TRBJ1-2 provide the parts outside the CDR3, is GAGVSQSPSNKVTEKGKDVELRCDPISGHTALYWYRQSLGQGLEFLIYFQGNSAPDKSGLPSDRFSAERTGGSVSTLTIQRTQQEDSAVYLCASSLDFGGGRDYGYTFGSGTRLTVV.

The V gene is TRBV19, the J gene TRBJ2-2; no definite D call. Trimming removed 7 bases from V and 8 bases from J, with 23 bases in between. The V gene's germline CDR1 is LNHDA and CDR2 SQIVND (reference sequence). The CDR3 has 16 amino acids. CDR3 sequence: CASTRGRTPLGGELFF. In nucleotides, the CDR3 is TGTGCCAGTACCCGAGGCAGGACCCCTCTTGGGGGGGAGCTGTTTTTT.

The genes are TRBV7-9 and TRBJ1-2, with 7 bases that match TRBD1. The length of the CDR3 is 14 residues. CDR1 and CDR2 (germline): SEHNR, FQNEAQ (reference sequence). The J segment lost 5 bases and the V segment lost 4 bases, leaving 7 bases of the junction unmatched. The CDR3 reads CASSSQTGRYGYTF. For the CDR3, the DNA is TGTGCCAGCAGCTCCCAGACAGGGCGTTATGGCTACACCTTC.

CDR3 loop: CASSLDRGDHEQYF. The DNA of the CDR3 is TGTGCCAGCAGCTTGGACAGGGGGGACCACGAGCAGTACTTC. J is TRBJ2-7 and V is TRBV5-4; 8 bases line up with TRBD1. The CDR3 runs to 14 residues. CDR1 is SGHNT and CDR2 is YYREEE in the germline V gene (reference sequence). J was trimmed by 5 bases and V by 0 bases; bases with no gene match: 4.

This clone was detected only a few times. The chain has TRBV2 and TRBJ2-7; tentative D call: TRBD1 (6 bases). The CDR3 sequence is 11 residues long. Germline V CDR1 and CDR2: SNHLY, FYNNEI. V was cut by 10 bases and J by 6 bases, with 13 bases left in between. CDR3 bases: TGTGCCACTGCTACAGGGCTCGAGCAGTACTTC. This sequence encodes CATATGLEQYF.

V usage is TRBV5-1 and J usage is TRBJ2-2; D is possibly TRBD1 or TRBD2 (5 bases each). CDR3 length: 16 residues. V was shortened by 4 bases and J by 2 bases, with 15 bases between the two germline ends. The germline V gene has CDR1 SGHRS and CDR2 YFSETQ. This CDR3 is CASSPRRGTNTGELFF. The DNA for the CDR3 is TGCGCCAGCAGCCCACGACGGGGCACCAACACCGGGGAGCTGTTTTTT.

The chain combines TRBV2 with TRBJ2-2, with D possibly matching TRBD1 (6 bases). Germline V lookup: CDR1 SNHLY, CDR2 FYNNEI. V lost 6 bases to trimming and J lost 0 bases, with 8 bases between them. The CDR3 spans 14 residues. The CDR3 is CASSDRSNTGELFF. CDR3 DNA sequence: TGTGCCAGCAGCGACAGGTCGAACACCGGGGAGCTGTTTTTT.